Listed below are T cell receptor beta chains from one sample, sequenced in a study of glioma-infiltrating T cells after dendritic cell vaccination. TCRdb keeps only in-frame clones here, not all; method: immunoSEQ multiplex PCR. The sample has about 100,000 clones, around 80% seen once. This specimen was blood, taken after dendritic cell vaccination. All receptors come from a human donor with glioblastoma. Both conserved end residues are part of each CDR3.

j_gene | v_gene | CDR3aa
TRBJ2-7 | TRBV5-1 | CASSQTPDRTIYEQYF
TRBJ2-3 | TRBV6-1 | CASSGRQGPADTQYF
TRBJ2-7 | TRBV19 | CASSIRKDGGGPEQYF
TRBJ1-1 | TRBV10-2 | CASSESGWKGAFF
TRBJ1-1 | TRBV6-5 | CASSYSTGFLEAFF
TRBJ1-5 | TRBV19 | CASTRTGDSNQPQHF
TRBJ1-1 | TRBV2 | CASSHLTAMNTEAFF
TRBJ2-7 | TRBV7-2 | CASSPHRGPYEQYF
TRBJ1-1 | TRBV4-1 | CASSQVGGLGEAFF
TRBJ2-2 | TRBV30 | CAWSLGLQTDPGELFF
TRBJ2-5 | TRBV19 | CASSIGASGGPETQYF
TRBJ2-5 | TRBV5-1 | CASSYGGTQETQYF
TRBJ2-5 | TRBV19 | CASSILASETQYF
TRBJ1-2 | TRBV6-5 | CASSDRGRGGYTF
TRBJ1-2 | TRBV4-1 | CASSQMDRGQSGYTF
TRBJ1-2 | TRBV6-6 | CASGARGLVYGYTF
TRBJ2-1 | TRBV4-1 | CASSQGLAGAYNEQFF
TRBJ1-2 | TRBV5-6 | CASSLTGANYGYTF
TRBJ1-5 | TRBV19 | CASSSGQGRYQPQHF
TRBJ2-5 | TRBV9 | CASSRQLQETQYF
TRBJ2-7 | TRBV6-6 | CASSYAGGGEQYF
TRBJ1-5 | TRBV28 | CASSLWTGGMGGNQPQHF
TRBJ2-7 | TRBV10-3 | CAIGGQGASLYF
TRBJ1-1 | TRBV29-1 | CSVEDPPGTEAFF
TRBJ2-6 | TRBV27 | CASSSLTGTGGYGANVLTF
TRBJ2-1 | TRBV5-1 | CASSSLGDEQFF
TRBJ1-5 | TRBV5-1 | CASSLGLGQPQHF
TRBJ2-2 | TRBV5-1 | CASSFFVGQRSNTGELFF
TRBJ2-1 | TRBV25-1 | CASSELGRRGDEQFF
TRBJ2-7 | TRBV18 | CASSLQGYEQYF
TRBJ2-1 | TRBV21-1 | CASSSRRGDRTYEQFF
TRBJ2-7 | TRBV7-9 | CASSPSLTGGNYEQYF